The 27 T cell receptor beta chains in this list originate from one sample, sequenced in a study of T-cell memory formation after mild COVID-19. TCRdb passed the 5' RACE reads through MiXCR, listing each CDR3 protein once. The sample gives 58,000 or so distinct CDR3 sequences, roughly 25% of which show up once; around 46% is in the top ten. Input material: PBMCs or a T cell subset sorted from them (not recorded which). These receptors were obtained from a man between 18 and 35 years old who had mild COVID-19 (a few samples of this study predate the infection). Cell type and time point are not known.

Here the CDR3 reads CASSHRAAGNEQFF. In DNA, the CDR3 is TGTGCCAGCAGCCACCGGGCCGCTGGGAATGAGCAGTTCTTC. The chain employs TRBV7-6 and TRBJ2-1, with D unresolved. Between the trimmed V and J ends, which lost 5 bases and 7 bases, there was a span of 15 bases. Germline V gene lookup returns CDR1 SGHVS and CDR2 FNYEAQ. The CDR3 loop spans 14 amino acids.

This clonotype has a handful of counts. The chain recombines TRBV12-3 or TRBV12-4 with TRBJ2-5, with D perhaps TRBD1 (6 bases). Trimming shortened V by 5 bases and J by 9 bases, and 22 bases separated the two germline ends. This CDR3 comprises 15 residues. The CDR3 nucleotides read TGTGCCAGCAGTACCGTAACAGGGTGGCCGAGGTCCCAGTACTTC. Amino acids: CASSTVTGWPRSQYF.

The chain recombines TRBV15 with TRBJ2-3; 9 bases are shared with TRBD2. Germline values: CDR1 LNHNV, CDR2 YYDKDF (reference sequence). With V trimmed by 1 base and J by 1 base, 3 bases remained unmatched. The CDR3 consists of 16 residues. The CDR3 loop is CATSRARTSGTDTQYF. The CDR3 DNA follows: TGTGCCACCAGCAGAGCCCGGACTAGCGGCACAGATACGCAGTATTTT.

The chain links TRBV15 to TRBJ2-7, with D perhaps matching TRBD1 (6 bases). The CDR3 is 14 residues long. V was pared by 8 bases and J by 1 base, with 15 bases between. Germline CDR1 is LNHNV and CDR2 is YYDKDF (reference sequence). CDR3 in amino acids: CATSERGSSYEQYV. The CDR3 DNA reads TGTGCCACCTCAGAAAGGGGGTCTTCCTACGAGCAGTACGTC.

This clonotype has just a few counts. The V gene is TRBV5-4, the J gene TRBJ2-7; D is perhaps TRBD1 (6 bases). Germline-derived CDR1 and CDR2 are SGHNT and YYREEE (reference sequence). V was trimmed by 0 bases and J by 3 bases, leaving 10 bases between them. The CDR3 spans 14 residues. The CDR3 sequence is CASSLATGNYEQYF. The DNA for the CDR3 is TGTGCCAGCAGCTTGGCCACAGGGAACTACGAGCAGTACTTC.

This clonotype has a handful of counts. The rearrangement uses TRBV21-1 and TRBJ2-7; the table assigns TRBD1, which was not confirmed against the DNA. TRBV21-1 has pseudogene status. This CDR3 is 16 amino acids long. The CDR3 loop reads CASSKVGAPFTYEQYV. The CDR3 DNA reads as TGTGCCAGCAGCAAAGTCGGCGCACCATTTACCTACGAGCAGTACGTC.

This clonotype was recorded a few times. The rearrangement uses TRBV20-1 and TRBJ2-1; the D gene is possibly TRBD1 (6 bases). Trimming pared 6 bases from V and 0 bases from J, leaving 12 bases between. Germline-derived CDR1 and CDR2 are DFQATT and SNEGSKA (reference sequence). CDR3 length: 14 amino acids. CDR3 DNA sequence: TGCAGTGCCCAGGGGCGGAGCTCCTACAATGAGCAGTTCTTC. Encoded protein: CSAQGRSSYNEQFF.

This clonotype has only a few counts. V and J are TRBV9 and TRBJ2-1; tentatively, D is TRBD2 (5 bases). Germline lookup yields CDR1 SGDLS and CDR2 YYNGEE. The V end lost 4 bases, the J end lost 7 bases, and 15 bases lay between the germline ends. The CDR3 runs to 14 residues. CDR3 in DNA: TGTGCCAGCAGCCCCCGAACGGGGTCGAATGAGCAGTTCTTC. This gives the protein CASSPRTGSNEQFF.

The chain recombines TRBV3-1 with TRBJ2-2; 9 bases are shared with TRBD1. The trim removed 4 bases at V and 6 bases at J, leaving 9 bases unmatched. CDR1 is LGHDT, CDR2 YNNKEL, per germline (reference sequence). The CDR3 sequence is 16 residues long. This CDR3 is CASSRRPGQGAGELFF. The CDR3 DNA follows: TGTGCCAGCAGCCGCCGCCCGGGACAGGGCGCCGGGGAGCTGTTTTTT.

This clonotype was detected only a few times. The genes are TRBV7-9 and TRBJ1-1; the D is unclear. V was trimmed by 0 bases and J by 2 bases, leaving 13 bases between them. Germline CDR1 is SEHNR and CDR2 is FQNEAQ (reference sequence). The CDR3 is 16 residues long. The CDR3 DNA follows: TGTGCCAGCAGCTTAGCCCGAGGACCGAGCAACACTGAAGCTTTCTTT. This gives the protein CASSLARGPSNTEAFF.

The chain recombines TRBV13 with TRBJ2-1, with 8 bases lining up with TRBD1. Per germline, CDR1 PRHDT and CDR2 FYEKMQ (reference sequence). The CDR3 is 15 amino acids. J was trimmed by 3 bases and V by 5 bases; bases with no gene match: 6. In DNA form, the CDR3 reads TGTGCCAGCAGCCTTGGACAGGGCTACTACAATGAGCAGTTCTTC. It is translated as CASSLGQGYYNEQFF.

This clonotype was recorded a few times. V is TRBV21-1 and J is TRBJ2-1; the table's D call, TRBD1, has no DNA check behind it. TRBV21-1 is designated a pseudogene. The CDR3 has 16 amino acids. CDR3: CASSPLKVSEYNEQFF. In DNA, the CDR3 is TGTGCCAGCAGCCCCCTCAAGGTCTCGGAGTACAATGAGCAGTTCTTC.

This clonotype was counted only a few times. The chain has TRBV20-1 and TRBJ2-7; a weak D match, TRBD2 (5 bases). The CDR3 consists of 11 residues. The ends were cut back, 1 base at V and 6 bases at J, with 7 bases in the middle. CDR1 is DFQATT, CDR2 SNEGSKA, per germline (reference sequence). The CDR3 sequence: CSARAGIEQYV. In nucleotides, the CDR3 is TGCAGTGCTAGAGCCGGGATCGAGCAGTACGTC.

V usage is TRBV9 and J usage is TRBJ2-2; unclear D gene. Looked up from germline, CDR1 is SGDLS and CDR2 is YYNGEE. This CDR3 has 14 residues. V lost 0 bases and J 7 bases, leaving 10 bases between the germline ends. The CDR3 coding sequence is TGTGCCAGCAGCGTAGCTGTGTTAGGCGGGGAGCTGTTTTTT. This codes for CASSVAVLGGELFF. Filled out from reference TRBV9 and TRBJ2-2, the complete variable domain reads DSGVTQTPKHLITATGQRVTLRCSPRSGDLSVYWYQQSLDQGLQFLIQYYNGEERAKGNILERFSAQQFPDLHSELNLSSLELGDSALYFCASSVAVLGGELFFGEGSRLTVL.

The rearrangement joins TRBV12-5 to TRBJ2-3; D uncertain. CDR1 and CDR2 (germline): LGHNT, FRNRAP. The CDR3 consists of 11 residues. The V end was cut by 3 bases, the J end by 4 bases, with 2 bases between. Here the CDR3 reads CASGFADTQYF. DNA for the CDR3: TGTGCTAGTGGTTTTGCAGATACGCAGTATTTT. Looking up the rest from reference TRBV12-5 and TRBJ2-3 gives the full variable domain: DARVTQTPRHKVTEMGQEVTMRCQPILGHNTVFWYRQTMMQGLELLAYFRNRAPLDDSGMPKDRFSAEMPDATLATLKIQPSEPRDSAVYFCASGFADTQYFGPGTRLTVL.

This clonotype was observed a handful of times. The chain links TRBV10-3 to TRBJ2-5, with 7 bases that match TRBD2. V shed 0 bases, J shed 1 base, and the junction held 2 bases outside the gene matches. The CDR3 is made up of 15 amino acids. The germline gives CDR1 ENHRY, CDR2 SYGVKD. CDR3 amino acids: CAISESGRVQETQYF. Here the CDR3 DNA reads TGTGCCATCAGTGAGTCAGGGAGGGTCCAAGAGACCCAGTACTTC.

V is TRBV7-9 and J is TRBJ1-1, with 10 bases fitting TRBD1. The germline CDR1 and CDR2 sequences are SEHNR and FQNEAQ (reference sequence). The CDR3 spans 19 residues. Unmatched junction bases numbered 14, after V lost 4 bases and J lost 0 bases. The CDR3 DNA sequence: TGTGCCAGCAGCTCCCGTCTGGGACAGGGGTTCAAGCTGAACACTGAAGCTTTCTTT. It encodes CASSSRLGQGFKLNTEAFF.

This clonotype was recorded once. The junction shows a germline mismatch at one end, possibly a read error. The chain combines TRBV7-9 with TRBJ2-5; 8 nucleotides agree with TRBD2. The CDR3 is 14 amino acids. CDR1 is SEHNR, CDR2 FQNEAQ, per germline (reference sequence). CDR3 amino acids: CASSSGRREETEYF. The CDR3 DNA is TGTGCCAGCAGCTCGGGACGGCGGGAGGAGACCGAGTACTTC.

The chain is built from TRBV2 and TRBJ2-2; D is ambiguous. Trimming left V 7 bases short and J 5 bases short, with 11 bases between. Germline-derived CDR1 and CDR2 are SNHLY and FYNNEI. This CDR3 is 13 amino acids long. CDR3 nucleotides: TGTGCCAGCAACCCAGGTCGGACCGGGGAGCTGTTTTTT. Protein product: CASNPGRTGELFF.

The J gene is TRBJ2-3, the V gene TRBV4-1; possibly TRBD2 for D (6 bases). The CDR3 runs 18 residues. Germline V gene data show CDR1 as MGHRA and CDR2 as YSYEKL. Deletions cut 3 bases from V and 0 bases from J, with 19 bases between. As DNA, the CDR3 is TGCGCCAGCAGCCACGCGGGGCGGATCCCCAAAAGCACAGATACGCAGTATTTT. Amino acids: CASSHAGRIPKSTDTQYF.

This rearrangement joins TRBV7-9 to TRBJ2-7; D is possibly TRBD2 (6 bases). Between the trimmed V and J ends, which lost 0 bases and 0 bases, there was a span of 15 bases. The CDR3 loop spans 17 amino acids. Germline assignment: CDR1 SEHNR and CDR2 FQNEAQ (reference sequence). CDR3 sequence: CASSLARTGLSSYEQYF. The CDR3 DNA sequence: TGTGCCAGCAGCTTAGCCAGGACGGGACTGAGCTCCTACGAGCAGTACTTC.

In its sample, this clonotype was seen a few times. V gene TRBV7-9 combines with J gene TRBJ1-5; D unclear. V was clipped by 8 bases and J by 8 bases, with 10 bases between them. Germline V gene lookup returns CDR1 SEHNR and CDR2 FQNEAQ (reference sequence). The CDR3 spans 11 residues. The DNA of the CDR3 is TGTGCCAGCGGACTAGGTGAGCCCCAGCATTTT. Its protein product is CASGLGEPQHF.

The chain uses TRBV4-2 and TRBJ2-1, with D maybe TRBD2 (6 bases). V lost 0 bases and J lost 8, with 14 bases in between. The germline V gene encodes CDR1 LGHNA and CDR2 YNFKEQ. The CDR3 contains 15 residues. For the CDR3, the DNA is TGTGCCAGCAGCCAAGATACAGGAGGGGTCGATGAGCAGTTCTTC. Encoded protein: CASSQDTGGVDEQFF.

This clonotype appeared once. The chain is built from TRBV7-9 and TRBJ2-3; D ambiguous. Germline V gives CDR1 SEHNR, CDR2 FQNEAQ (reference sequence). Trimming pared 7 bases from V and 2 bases from J, leaving 16 bases between. The CDR3 loop spans 15 amino acids. CDR3 region: CASNPLEQDTDTQYF. DNA for the CDR3: TGTGCCAGCAACCCCCTGGAGCAGGACACAGATACGCAGTATTTT.

The CDR3 loop reads CASSQEGQFTDTQYF. The DNA of the CDR3 is TGTGCCAGCAGCCAAGAAGGACAATTCACAGATACGCAGTATTTT. The chain employs TRBV4-2 and TRBJ2-3; TRBD1 might be the D (5 bases). CDR1 LGHNA and CDR2 YNFKEQ come from the germline V gene. This CDR3 is 15 amino acids long. V was pared by 0 bases and J by 2 bases, with 9 bases between.

Only a few counts were recorded for this clonotype. The CDR3 loop is CASSNTANSGANVLTF. CDR3 bases: TGTGCCAGTAGTAACACAGCGAACTCTGGGGCCAACGTCCTGACTTTC. The rearrangement links TRBV19 to TRBJ2-6; D gene ambiguous. This CDR3 contains 16 residues. Germline values: CDR1 LNHDA, CDR2 SQIVND (reference sequence). V was pared by 4 bases and J by 0 bases, with 10 bases between.

The gene calls are TRBV6-2 or TRBV6-3 and TRBJ2-1; 10 bases are a match to TRBD1. The J segment lost 7 bases and the V segment lost 8 bases, leaving 8 bases of the junction unmatched. Germline values: CDR1 MNHEY, CDR2 SVGEGT. This CDR3 has 14 residues. Here the CDR3 reads CASRMGQGTNEQFF. The CDR3 region has the DNA TGTGCCAGCCGTATGGGACAGGGGACGAATGAGCAGTTCTTC.